This record covers a single T cell receptor (beta chain). In the original analysis: Reference gene primer amplification gave estimated nucleated cell counts. TCRdb keeps only in-frame clones here, not all; method: immunoSEQ multiplex PCR. Clone size and the V and J calls come from that table; the DNA yielded D and trimming. The table includes 200,000 to 250,000 clones, 88% detected once. This sample is drawn from a study of blood T cell repertoires in COVID-19. Study overall: The origin of the acute and convalescent COVID-19 samples was the United States, Italy and Spain. The analysed material was cDNA or gDNA that came from T cells, B-cell-depleted T cells, or PBMCs.

This TCR was sampled from a man at least 80 years old with acute or convalescent COVID-19. Sequencing was performed on peripheral blood.

For the CDR3, the DNA is TGTGCCAGTAGTCCCCGACGGGACCAAGAGACCCAGTACTTC. Translating gives CASSPRRDQETQYF. The chain couples TRBV19 to TRBJ2-5, with unresolved D. This CDR3 contains 14 residues. Per the germline V gene, CDR1 is LNHDA and CDR2 is SQIVND (reference sequence). V lost 5 bases to trimming and J lost 0 bases, with 10 bases between them.